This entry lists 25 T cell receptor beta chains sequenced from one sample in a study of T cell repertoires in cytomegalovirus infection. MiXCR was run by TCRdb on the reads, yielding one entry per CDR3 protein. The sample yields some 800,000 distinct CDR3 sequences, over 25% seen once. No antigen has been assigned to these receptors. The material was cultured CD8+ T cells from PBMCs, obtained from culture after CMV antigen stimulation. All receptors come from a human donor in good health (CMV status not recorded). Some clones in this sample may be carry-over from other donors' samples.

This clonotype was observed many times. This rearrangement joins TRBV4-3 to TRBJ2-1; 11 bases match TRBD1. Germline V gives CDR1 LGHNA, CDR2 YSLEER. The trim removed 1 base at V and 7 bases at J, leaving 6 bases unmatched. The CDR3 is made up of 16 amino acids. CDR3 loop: CASSQGRGQGGNEQFF. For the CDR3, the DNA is TGCGCCAGCAGCCAAGGCCGGGGACAGGGGGGGAATGAGCAGTTCTTC.

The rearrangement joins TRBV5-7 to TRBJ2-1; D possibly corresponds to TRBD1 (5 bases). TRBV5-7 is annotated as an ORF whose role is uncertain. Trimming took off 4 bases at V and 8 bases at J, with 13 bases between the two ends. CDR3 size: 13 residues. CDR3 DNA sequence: TGTGCCAGCAGCATCCGACAGCCCCATGAGCAGTTCTTC. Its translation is CASSIRQPHEQFF.

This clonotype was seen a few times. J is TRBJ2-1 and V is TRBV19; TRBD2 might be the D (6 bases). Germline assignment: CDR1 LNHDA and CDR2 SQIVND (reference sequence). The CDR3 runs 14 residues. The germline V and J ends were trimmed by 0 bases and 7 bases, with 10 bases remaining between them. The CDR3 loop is CASSIERGRNEQFF. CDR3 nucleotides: TGTGCCAGTAGTATAGAGCGAGGGAGGAATGAGCAGTTCTTC.

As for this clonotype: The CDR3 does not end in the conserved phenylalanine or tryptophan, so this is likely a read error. The CDR3 DNA reads as TGTGCCAGCAGTTTTCGGGCAGCAACTAATGAAAAACTGTTTTTG. It translates to CASSFRAATNEKLFL. V is TRBV12-3 or TRBV12-4 and J is TRBJ1-4; D remains unclear. The V and J ends lost 3 bases and 0 bases respectively, with 8 bases between them. This CDR3 contains 15 residues.

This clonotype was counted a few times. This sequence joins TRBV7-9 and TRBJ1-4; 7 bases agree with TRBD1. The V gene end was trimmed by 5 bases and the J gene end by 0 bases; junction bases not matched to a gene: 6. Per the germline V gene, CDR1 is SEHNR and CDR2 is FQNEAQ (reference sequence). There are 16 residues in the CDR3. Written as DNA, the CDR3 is TGTGCCAGCAGCCCGGGGGACAGTGCAACTAATGAAAAACTGTTTTTT. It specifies CASSPGDSATNEKLFF.

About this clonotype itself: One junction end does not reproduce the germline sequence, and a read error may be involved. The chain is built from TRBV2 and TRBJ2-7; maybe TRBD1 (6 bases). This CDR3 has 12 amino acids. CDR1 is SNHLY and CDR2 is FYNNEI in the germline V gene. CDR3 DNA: TGTGCCAGCACAGGGGACATCTACGAACAGTACTTC. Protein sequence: CASTGDIYEQYF.

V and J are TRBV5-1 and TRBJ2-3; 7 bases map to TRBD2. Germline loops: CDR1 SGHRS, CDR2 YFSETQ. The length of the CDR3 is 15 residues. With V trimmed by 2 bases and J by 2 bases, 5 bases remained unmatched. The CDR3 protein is CASSLLATPTDTQYF. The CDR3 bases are TGCGCCAGCAGCTTACTAGCGACGCCCACAGATACGCAGTATTTT.

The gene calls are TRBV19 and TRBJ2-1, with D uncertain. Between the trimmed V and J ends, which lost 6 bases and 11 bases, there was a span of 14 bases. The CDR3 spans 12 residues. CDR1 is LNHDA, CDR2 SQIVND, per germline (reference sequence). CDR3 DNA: TGTGCCAGTAGGGAACCCGAACTCCAGCAGTTCTTC. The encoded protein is CASREPELQQFF.

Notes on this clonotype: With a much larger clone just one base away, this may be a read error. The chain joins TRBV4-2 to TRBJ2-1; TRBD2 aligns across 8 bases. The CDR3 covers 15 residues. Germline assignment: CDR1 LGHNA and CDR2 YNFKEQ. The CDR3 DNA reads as TGTGCCAACAGCCAAGATACGGGGGGGGCGAGTGAGCAGTTCTTC. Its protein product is CANSQDTGGASEQFF.

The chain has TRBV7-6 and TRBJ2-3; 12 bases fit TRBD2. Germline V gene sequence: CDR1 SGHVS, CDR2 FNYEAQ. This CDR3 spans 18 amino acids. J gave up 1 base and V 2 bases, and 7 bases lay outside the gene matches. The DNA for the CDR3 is TGTGCCAGCAGCTTACAACTAGCGGGGGGCTTCGGCACAGATACGCAGTATTTT. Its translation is CASSLQLAGGFGTDTQYF.

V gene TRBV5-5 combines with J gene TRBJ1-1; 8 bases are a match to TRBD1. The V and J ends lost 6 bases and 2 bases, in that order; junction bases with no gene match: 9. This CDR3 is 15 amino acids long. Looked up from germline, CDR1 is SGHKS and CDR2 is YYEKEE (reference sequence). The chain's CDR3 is CASKRGQAYNTEAFF. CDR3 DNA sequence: TGTGCCAGCAAAAGGGGACAGGCCTACAACACTGAAGCTTTCTTT.

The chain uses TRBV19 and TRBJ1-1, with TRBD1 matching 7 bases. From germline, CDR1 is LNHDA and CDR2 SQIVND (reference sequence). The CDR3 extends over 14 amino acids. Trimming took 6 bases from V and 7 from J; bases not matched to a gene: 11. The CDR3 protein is CASSPMPGQIEAFF. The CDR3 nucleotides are TGTGCCAGTAGCCCTATGCCGGGACAGATTGAAGCTTTCTTT.

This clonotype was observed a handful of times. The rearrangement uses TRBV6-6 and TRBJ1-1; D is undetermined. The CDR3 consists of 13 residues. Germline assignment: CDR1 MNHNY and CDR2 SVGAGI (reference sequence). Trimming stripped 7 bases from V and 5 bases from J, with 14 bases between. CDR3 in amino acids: CASTKMGVTEAFF. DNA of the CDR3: TGTGCCAGCACTAAAATGGGAGTGACTGAAGCTTTCTTT.

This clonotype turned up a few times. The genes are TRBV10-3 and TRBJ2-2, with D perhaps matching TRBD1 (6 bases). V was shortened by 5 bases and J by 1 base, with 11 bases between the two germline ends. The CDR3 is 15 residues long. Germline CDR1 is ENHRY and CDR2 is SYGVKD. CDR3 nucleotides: TGTGCCATCAGTTCGGGACATCAGAACACCGGGGAGCTGTTTTTT. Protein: CAISSGHQNTGELFF.

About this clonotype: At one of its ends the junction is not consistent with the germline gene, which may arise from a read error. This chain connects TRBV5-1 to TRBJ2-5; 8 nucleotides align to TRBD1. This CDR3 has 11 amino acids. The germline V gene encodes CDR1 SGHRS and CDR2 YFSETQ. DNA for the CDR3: TGCACCAGCAGCTCAGACAGGGGCCAGTACTTC. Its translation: CTSSSDRGQYF.

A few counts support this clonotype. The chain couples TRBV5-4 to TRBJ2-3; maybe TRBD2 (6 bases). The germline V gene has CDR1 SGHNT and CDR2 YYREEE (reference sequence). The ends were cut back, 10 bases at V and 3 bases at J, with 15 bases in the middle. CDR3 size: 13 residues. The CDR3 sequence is CAPGGILTDTQYF. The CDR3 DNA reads TGTGCCCCCGGGGGTATCCTTACAGATACGCAGTATTTT.

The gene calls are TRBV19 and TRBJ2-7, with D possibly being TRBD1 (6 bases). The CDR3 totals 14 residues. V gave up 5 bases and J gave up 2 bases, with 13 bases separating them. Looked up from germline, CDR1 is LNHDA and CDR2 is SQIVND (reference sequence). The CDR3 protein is CASSARTVPYEQYF. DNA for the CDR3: TGTGCCAGTAGTGCGAGGACAGTTCCCTACGAGCAGTACTTC.

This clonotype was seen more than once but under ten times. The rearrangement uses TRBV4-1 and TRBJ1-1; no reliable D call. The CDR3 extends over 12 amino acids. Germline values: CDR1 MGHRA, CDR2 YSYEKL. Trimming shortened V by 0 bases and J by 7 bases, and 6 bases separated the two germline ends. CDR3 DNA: TGCGCCAGCAGCCAAGATCAGGTTGAAGCTTTCTTT. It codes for CASSQDQVEAFF.

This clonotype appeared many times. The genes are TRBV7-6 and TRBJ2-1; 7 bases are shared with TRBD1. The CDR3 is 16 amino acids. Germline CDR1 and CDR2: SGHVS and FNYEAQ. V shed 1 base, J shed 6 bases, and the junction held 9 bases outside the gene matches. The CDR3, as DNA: TGTGCCAGCAGCTTAGTTGCCAGGGGGTTACGCAATGAGCAGTTCTTC. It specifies CASSLVARGLRNEQFF.

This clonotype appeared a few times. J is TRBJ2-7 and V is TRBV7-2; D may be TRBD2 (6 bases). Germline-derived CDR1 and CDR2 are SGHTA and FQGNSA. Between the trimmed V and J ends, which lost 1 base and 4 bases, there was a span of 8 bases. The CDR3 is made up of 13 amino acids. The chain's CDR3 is CASSLVGGYEQYV. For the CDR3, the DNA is TGTGCCAGCAGCTTAGTCGGGGGATACGAGCAGTACGTC.

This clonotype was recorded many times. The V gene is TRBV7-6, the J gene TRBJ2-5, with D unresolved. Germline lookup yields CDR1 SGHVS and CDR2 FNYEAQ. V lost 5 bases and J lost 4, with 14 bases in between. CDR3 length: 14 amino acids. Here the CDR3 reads CASSPRPVGETQYF. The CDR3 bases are TGTGCCAGCAGCCCCCGACCCGTTGGAGAGACCCAGTACTTC.

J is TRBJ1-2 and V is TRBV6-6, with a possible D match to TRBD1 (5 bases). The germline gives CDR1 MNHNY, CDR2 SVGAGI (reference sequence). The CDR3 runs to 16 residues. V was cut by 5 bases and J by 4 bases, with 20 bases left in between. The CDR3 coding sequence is TGTGCCAGCAGTCCAAAGGTGGGGCGAGAGGGCTATGGCTACACCTTC. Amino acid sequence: CASSPKVGREGYGYTF.

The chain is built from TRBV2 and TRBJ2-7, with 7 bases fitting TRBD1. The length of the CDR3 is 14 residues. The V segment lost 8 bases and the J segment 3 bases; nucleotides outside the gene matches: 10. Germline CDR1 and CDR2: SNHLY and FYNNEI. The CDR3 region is CASGTNRGFYEQYV. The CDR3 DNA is TGTGCCAGCGGTACTAACAGGGGATTCTACGAGCAGTACGTC.

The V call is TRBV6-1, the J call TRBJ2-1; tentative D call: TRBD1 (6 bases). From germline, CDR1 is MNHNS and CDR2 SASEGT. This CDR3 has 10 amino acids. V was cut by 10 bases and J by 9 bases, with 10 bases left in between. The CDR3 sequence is CATQGGEQFF. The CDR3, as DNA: TGTGCCACCCAAGGGGGTGAGCAGTTCTTC.

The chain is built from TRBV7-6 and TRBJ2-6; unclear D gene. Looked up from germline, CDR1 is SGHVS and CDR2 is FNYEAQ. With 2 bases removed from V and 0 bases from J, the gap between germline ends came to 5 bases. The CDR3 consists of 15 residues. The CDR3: CASSLLASGANVLTF. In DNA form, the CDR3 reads TGTGCCAGCAGCTTATTAGCCTCTGGGGCCAACGTCCTGACTTTC.